This entry lists 12 T cell receptor beta chains sequenced from one sample in a study of CD8+CD57+ T cells in acquired aplastic anemia. TCR beta VDJ and CDR3 were profiled, and genomic DNA was the template. One entry per CDR3 protein, called by TCRdb with MiXCR from the reads. Of roughly 250,000 distinct CDR3 sequences listed, roughly 82% are singletons. Patients selected for sequencing had displayed CD8+CD57+ cell expansion by flow cytometry. What was sequenced was sorted CD4+, CD8+, or CD8+CD57+ T cells (not recorded which) from PBMCs. The receptors here all came from a human donor with aplastic anemia.

Concerning this clonotype itself: A much larger clone differs by one base, so this may be a read error. V is TRBV5-4 and J is TRBJ2-3; D gene uncertain. Germline values: CDR1 SGHNT, CDR2 YYREEE (reference sequence). Trimming shortened V by 2 bases and J by 1 base, and 5 bases separated the two germline ends. This CDR3 contains 13 residues. This CDR3 is CASSFTGTDTQYF. CDR3 in DNA: TGTGCCAGCAGCTTTACTGGCACAGATACGCAGTATTTT.

The chain links TRBV5-1 to TRBJ2-1; a weak D match, TRBD2 (5 bases). Trimming stripped 4 bases from V and 10 bases from J, with 15 bases between. The germline V gene has CDR1 SGHRS and CDR2 YFSETQ. This CDR3 region has 13 residues. For the CDR3, the DNA is TGCGCCAGCAGCGATGGGGAGAGCCACGAGCAGTTCTTC. Amino acid sequence: CASSDGESHEQFF.

To note about this clonotype: At one end, the junction sequence differs from germline, possibly due to a read error. The V gene is TRBV24-1, the J gene TRBJ2-7; D assignment may be TRBD1 or TRBD2 (6 bases each). Looked up from germline, CDR1 is KGHDR and CDR2 is SFDVKD. This CDR3 spans 15 amino acids. CDR3 coding DNA: TGTGCCACTAGTGATTTCTCAGGGGAGGCCGACGAGCAGTTTTTC. This gives the protein CATSDFSGEADEQFF.

The rearrangement uses TRBV2 and TRBJ1-2; D is perhaps TRBD1 (6 bases). The V gene's germline CDR1 is SNHLY and CDR2 FYNNEI. The CDR3 totals 16 residues. Trimming took 6 bases from V and 3 from J, leaving 20 bases between them. The CDR3 sequence: CASRARDTGLDYGYTF. The CDR3 bases are TGTGCCAGCAGGGCACGGGACACGGGCTTGGACTATGGCTACACCTTC.

The rearrangement joins TRBV7-8 to TRBJ2-3; D is possibly TRBD2 (6 bases). V was shortened by 0 bases and J by 14 bases, with 18 bases between the two germline ends. CDR1 and CDR2 from the germline V gene are SGHVS and FQNEAQ. This CDR3 is built from 14 residues. As DNA, the CDR3 is TGTGCCAGCAGCTTAGCGGGAGGTCCCGCTACCCTGTATTTT. It translates to CASSLAGGPATLYF.

This rearrangement joins TRBV29-1 to TRBJ1-3, with D possibly TRBD1 on 5 matching bases. There are 11 residues in the CDR3. The V end lost 5 bases, the J end lost 16 bases, and 18 bases lay between the germline ends. The V gene's germline CDR1 is SQVTM and CDR2 ANQGSEA. CDR3 in DNA: TGCAGCGTTCATCAGGGCAACACCGCTTATTTT. Amino acid sequence: CSVHQGNTAYF. The whole variable domain, filled in from reference TRBV29-1 and TRBJ1-3, reads SAVISQKPSRDICQRGTSLTIQCQVDSQVTMMFWYRQQPGQSLTLIATANQGSEATYESGFVIDKFPISRPNLTFSTLTVSNMSPEDSSIYLCSVHQGNTAYFGEGSWLTVV.

The chain links TRBV5-4 to TRBJ1-1; D remains ambiguous. The CDR3 is 15 amino acids. V lost 2 bases and J lost 1, with 12 bases in between. In germline, CDR1 is SGHNT, CDR2 YYREEE (reference sequence). The CDR3 coding sequence is TGTGCCAGCAGCTTTACTAGCGGGAAGAACACTGAAGCTTTCTTT. Translation gives CASSFTSGKNTEAFF.

The chain carries TRBV9 and TRBJ2-3; D unresolved. This CDR3 is 13 amino acids long. Trimming pared 5 bases from V and 2 bases from J, leaving 9 bases between. The germline CDR1 and CDR2 sequences are SGDLS and YYNGEE. CDR3: CASSPAPTDTQYF. DNA of the CDR3: TGTGCCAGCAGTCCAGCACCCACAGATACGCAGTATTTT.

The rearrangement joins TRBV29-1 to TRBJ2-7; D may match TRBD1 or TRBD2 (5 bases each). V was shortened by 4 bases and J by 5 bases, with 21 bases between the two germline ends. CDR1 is SQVTM and CDR2 is ANQGSEA in the germline V gene. CDR3 length equals 15 residues. The CDR3 sequence is CSVGETGTGKNEQYF. The CDR3 DNA follows: TGCAGCGTTGGGGAAACCGGGACGGGGAAGAACGAGCAGTACTTC.

J is TRBJ1-1 and V is TRBV9; D remains ambiguous. Germline V gene sequence: CDR1 SGDLS, CDR2 YYNGEE. The CDR3 is 15 amino acids. V lost 4 bases and J lost 1, with 14 bases in between. CDR3 in amino acids: CASSLGPKTNTEAFF. In DNA, the CDR3 is TGTGCCAGCAGCTTAGGTCCAAAAACGAACACTGAAGCTTTCTTT.

The CDR3 region is CASSFADHATQYF. CDR3 sequence (DNA): TGTGCCAGCAGCTTTGCCGACCATGCCACCCAGTACTTC. The V and J genes are TRBV7-8 and TRBJ2-5, with unresolved D. CDR3 length: 13 residues. The germline V gene encodes CDR1 SGHVS and CDR2 FQNEAQ. V lost 3 bases and J 8 bases, leaving 13 bases between the germline ends.

The table lists this clonotype with a count of one. V is TRBV7-9 and J is TRBJ2-7, with D possibly being TRBD2 (6 bases). The CDR3 runs to 15 residues. V gave up 3 bases and J gave up 11 bases, with 23 bases separating them. Germline V CDR1 and CDR2: SEHNR, FQNEAQ (reference sequence). Here the CDR3 DNA reads TGTGCCAGCAGCTTTCCGGGAAGCGGGCGGTGCGATGAGTACGTC. Amino acids: CASSFPGSGRCDEYV.